The rows below give T cell receptor beta chains drawn from one sample of a study of PD-L1 blockade in urothelial cancer. Sequencing was performed with immunoSEQ multiplex PCR; in TCRdb, only in-frame clones are kept and a portion is missing. There are almost 50,000 clones in the sample; roughly four fifths occur only once, and around 3.2% lies in the top ten. Here the sequenced sample was PBMCs, taken around atezolizumab (anti-PD-L1) treatment. Every receptor here comes from a man between 65 and 85 years old with urothelial cancer. CDR3s leave out the opening cysteine and the closing phenylalanine or tryptophan.

J gene	V gene	CDR3 protein
TRBJ2-5	TRBV5-1	ASSFERGAQETQY
TRBJ1-1	TRBV6-1	ASSGYRVGEAF
TRBJ1-1	TRBV7-2	ASSLGTRSMNTEAF
TRBJ2-1	TRBV28	AAGRGSYNEQF
TRBJ1-1	TRBV7-9	ASSLAPGGGGTEAF
TRBJ2-7	TRBV4-2	ASSQVRSGGYYEQY
TRBJ2-1	TRBV5-4	ASSIRTSAPF
TRBJ1-1	TRBV7-9	ASSLEPPGTEAF
TRBJ2-7	TRBV9	ASSVGLAGSYEQY
TRBJ1-1	TRBV28	ASSLRTEAF
TRBJ1-1	TRBV9	ASSRTANTEAF
TRBJ1-3	TRBV30	AWSVPGQGEGTIY
TRBJ1-5	TRBV7-2	ASSLQQFNQPQH
TRBJ2-5	TRBV6-1	ASSEASGWRQTQY
TRBJ2-1	TRBV4-2	ASTLSGGLDNEQF
TRBJ2-3	TRBV10-3	AISGWAGGTDTQY
TRBJ2-7	TRBV5-1	ASSLDQGAPYEQY
TRBJ2-7	TRBV28	ASSSIAGGTYEQY
TRBJ1-2	TRBV2	ASRPDRNYGYT
TRBJ2-3	TRBV5-4	ASSLGGDTQY
TRBJ2-3	TRBV5-1	ASSLVQGPDTQY
TRBJ2-3	TRBV11-1	ASSLRVRGGATDTQY
TRBJ2-7	TRBV5-1	ASSLAGVAGIYEQY
TRBJ1-4	TRBV2	ASTGTENEKLF
TRBJ2-5	TRBV7-2	ASSSSGGAGGETQY
TRBJ2-7	TRBV28	ASRTRAYEQY
TRBJ2-6	TRBV7-9	ASRPGTGSVGANVLT
TRBJ2-3	TRBV19	ASSIDQGTDTQY
TRBJ2-1	TRBV5-1	ASSPRPAAGGYNEQF
TRBJ1-1	TRBV19	ASRSSRVTEAF
TRBJ2-3	TRBV29-1	SVVYDRGSTDTQY
TRBJ2-7	TRBV6-1	ASKMSGPGAYEQY
TRBJ2-5	TRBV4-2	ASSQGTTSGKETQY
TRBJ1-2	TRBV6-6	ASSHGQSNYGYT
TRBJ2-1	TRBV2	ASKGQGSYNEQF
TRBJ2-6	TRBV18	ASSRGSPSSGANVLT
TRBJ2-7	TRBV28	ASSFEVSYEQY
TRBJ1-2	TRBV30	AGTWDIWFRDGYT
TRBJ2-3	TRBV4-1	ASSPGTSGAIRADTQY
TRBJ2-5	TRBV10-1	ASSTTSGGLEETQY